The 32 T cell receptor beta chains presented below share a single source sample, sequenced in a study of shared clonotypes between healthy human individuals. Method: immunoSEQ multiplex PCR; TCRdb's copy keeps in-frame clones and lacks some. Of hundreds of thousands of clones listed, 90% to 96% are singletons. Input material: naive CD4+ T cells sorted from blood. Sample subset: CD45RA+ positively selected. These receptors all come from a woman aged 30 to 39 in good health.

About this clone: This CDR3 is also generated by other DNA sequences in the sample. V is TRBV18 and J is TRBJ2-7; D not resolved. CDR3 size: 13 residues. Germline assignment: CDR1 KGHSH and CDR2 LQKENI. Trimming cost V 0 bases and J 3 bases, with 6 bases left between them. CDR3 nucleotide sequence: TGTGCCAGCTCACCACCTGGCGGCTACGAGCAGTACTTC. It codes for CASSPPGGYEQYF.

As to this clone: Other DNA sequences in this specimen translate into the identical CDR3. This sequence joins TRBV5-4 and TRBJ2-7, with TRBD2 identical over 10 bases. V lost 2 bases and J lost 6; bases outside the gene matches: 5. The CDR3 spans 14 residues. Germline CDR1 SGHNT, CDR2 YYREEE (reference sequence). CDR3 amino acids: CASSLAGGGGEQYF. CDR3 DNA sequence: TGTGCCAGCAGCTTAGCGGGAGGGGGAGGCGAGCAGTACTTC.

The gene calls are TRBV10-1 and TRBJ1-1; TRBD1 might be the D (6 bases). This CDR3 comprises 13 residues. The germline V and J ends were trimmed by 5 bases and 1 base, with 8 bases remaining between them. The germline V gene encodes CDR1 WNHNN and CDR2 SYGVQD (reference sequence). The CDR3 coding sequence is TGCGCCAGCAGTCCACAGGGGAACACTGAAGCTTTCTTT. Translated, it gives CASSPQGNTEAFF.

This chain uses TRBV12-2 with TRBJ2-7; the D call TRBD1 from the table was never checked on the DNA. TRBV12-2 is a known pseudogene. The CDR3 has 15 amino acids. Written as DNA, the CDR3 is TGTGCAAGTCGCCCTGAAGGGGACACCATATACGAGCAGTACTTC. It codes for CASRPEGDTIYEQYF.

The rearrangement joins TRBV14 to TRBJ2-3; 12 positions agree with TRBD1. Losses at the gene ends were 2 bases for V and 4 bases for J; bases not matched to a gene: 7. This CDR3 is built from 17 residues. Germline CDR1 and CDR2: SGHDN and FVKESK. This CDR3 reads CASSQLYRDRGPDTQYF. The CDR3 DNA is TGTGCCAGCAGCCAACTCTACCGGGACAGGGGGCCAGATACGCAGTATTTT.

CDR3 in amino acids: CASSPVNTEAFF. The CDR3 DNA reads as TGTGCCAGCAGCCCGGTGAACACTGAAGCTTTCTTT. The chain carries TRBV11-2 and TRBJ1-1; D unresolved. V gave up 5 bases and J gave up 0 bases, with 4 bases separating them. The CDR3 extends over 12 amino acids. CDR1 is SGHAT, CDR2 FQNNGV, per germline.

V is TRBV2 and J is TRBJ2-1, with 7 nucleotides matching TRBD2. Germline lookup yields CDR1 SNHLY and CDR2 FYNNEI. Trimming at V came to 4 bases and at J to 1 base, leaving 7 bases not matched to a gene. The CDR3 is 16 amino acids. The CDR3 loop reads CASSVEGGLSYNEQFF. CDR3 DNA sequence: TGTGCCAGCAGTGTGGAGGGAGGGCTGTCCTACAATGAGCAGTTCTTC. The full variable domain, rest sourced from reference TRBV2 and TRBJ2-1, is EPEVTQTPSHQVTQMGQEVILRCVPISNHLYFYWYRQILGQKVEFLVSFYNNEISEKSEIFDDQFSVERPDGSNFTLKIRSTKLEDSAMYFCASSVEGGLSYNEQFFGPGTRLTVL.

This clone was seen just once. V usage is TRBV20-1 and J usage is TRBJ2-3; no firm D call. Trimming removed 6 bases at V and 8 bases at J, with 9 bases between. Germline lookup yields CDR1 DFQATT and CDR2 SNEGSKA (reference sequence). The CDR3 consists of 10 residues. CDR3 DNA: TGCAGTGCCCCCCAAGGTACGCAGTATTTT. Translating gives CSAPQGTQYF.

J is TRBJ1-6 and V is TRBV11-2; possibly TRBD1 for D (6 bases). The CDR3 has 16 amino acids. The V gene lost 5 bases and the J gene lost 7 bases, with 18 bases spanning the gap. Germline lookup yields CDR1 SGHAT and CDR2 FQNNGV. The CDR3 DNA follows: TGTGCCAGCAGCAAATCGCAGGGGAGCGGGAATTCACCCCTCCACTTT. Protein sequence: CASSKSQGSGNSPLHF.

V and J are TRBV5-1 and TRBJ2-1; D is possibly TRBD1 or TRBD2 (5 bases each). Trimming took off 0 bases at V and 0 bases at J, with 16 bases between the two ends. Looked up from germline, CDR1 is SGHRS and CDR2 is YFSETQ. CDR3 length: 18 amino acids. This chain's CDR3 is CASSLDGAAGSSYNEQFF. The CDR3 coding sequence is TGCGCCAGCAGCTTGGATGGCGCGGCAGGGAGCTCCTACAATGAGCAGTTCTTC.

The genes are TRBV5-1 and TRBJ2-7, with 7 positions matching TRBD2. In germline, CDR1 is SGHRS, CDR2 YFSETQ. Unmatched junction bases numbered 8, after V lost 4 bases and J lost 1 base. The CDR3 spans 15 residues. The CDR3 DNA is TGCGCCAGCAGCAATGGGGGAGGGTTTTCCTACGAGCAGTACTTC. Its protein is CASSNGGGFSYEQYF.

The chain uses TRBV7-9 and TRBJ2-7, with TRBD1 identical over 10 bases. This CDR3 contains 16 residues. With 0 bases clipped from V and 6 bases from J, the junction kept 8 bases outside the gene matches. The V gene's germline CDR1 is SEHNR and CDR2 FQNEAQ (reference sequence). The CDR3 nucleotides read TGTGCCAGCAGCTTAGCGGGGGGGACAGGGGACCCCGAGCAGTACTTC. Translating gives CASSLAGGTGDPEQYF.

The chain has TRBV5-1 and TRBJ1-2; 7 bases line up with TRBD1. Germline loops: CDR1 SGHRS, CDR2 YFSETQ. This CDR3 region has 15 residues. With 0 bases clipped from V and 1 base from J, the junction kept 3 bases outside the gene matches. The CDR3 here is CASSLGTGVNYGYTF. DNA for the CDR3: TGCGCCAGCAGCTTGGGGACAGGAGTTAACTATGGCTACACCTTC.

The chain couples TRBV6-6 to TRBJ1-5; possible D gene TRBD1, 5 bases. Germline CDR1 MNHNY, CDR2 SVGAGI (reference sequence). V was cut by 3 bases and J by 9 bases, with 15 bases left in between. The CDR3 is 14 amino acids. The CDR3 here is CASSYRHLGGPQHF. The CDR3 DNA reads TGTGCCAGCAGTTATAGGCACCTCGGGGGGCCCCAGCATTTT.

This clone was recorded once. The CDR3 DNA reads TGTGCCAGCACCAAAGGAGTTCCCACTGAAGCTTTCTTT. Translated: CASTKGVPTEAFF. The chain joins TRBV6-6 to TRBJ1-1; D not resolved. Germline V lookup: CDR1 MNHNY, CDR2 SVGAGI (reference sequence). The V and J ends lost 7 bases and 4 bases respectively, with 13 bases between them. The CDR3 is made up of 13 amino acids.

The chain links TRBV5-1 to TRBJ2-7; the D gene is possibly TRBD2 (5 bases). V was shortened by 5 bases and J by 6 bases, with 15 bases between the two germline ends. Germline V gene sequence: CDR1 SGHRS, CDR2 YFSETQ. The length of the CDR3 is 13 residues. DNA for the CDR3: TGCGCCAGCAGAATGGCGGAGGCGCGCGAGCAGTACTTC. It codes for CASRMAEAREQYF.

This rearrangement joins TRBV28 to TRBJ1-5; perhaps TRBD1 as D (5 bases). The CDR3 has 16 residues. V lost 3 bases and J 7 bases, leaving 19 bases between the germline ends. Germline V gives CDR1 MDHEN, CDR2 SYDVKM. The CDR3 loop reads CASSFSSRTGLQPQHF. Here the CDR3 DNA reads TGTGCCAGCAGTTTTTCCTCCCGTACGGGACTCCAGCCCCAGCATTTT.

The V and J genes are TRBV30 and TRBJ1-1; tentative D call: TRBD1 (6 bases). Germline values: CDR1 GTSNPN, CDR2 SVGIG (reference sequence). This CDR3 has 14 residues. V lost 2 bases, J lost 4 bases, and 14 bases lay in between. The CDR3 nucleotides read TGTGCCTGGAGTAGAACAAGGGGGGCCACTGAAGCTTTCTTT. This gives the protein CAWSRTRGATEAFF.

The V gene is TRBV18, the J gene TRBJ2-7, with 7 bases lining up with TRBD1. Germline loops: CDR1 KGHSH, CDR2 LQKENI. CDR3 size: 18 residues. J lost 1 base, V lost 2 bases, and 14 bases had no gene match. Here the CDR3 DNA reads TGTGCCAGCTCACCAGGTCCGCGGAGACAGGGTCCTTCCTACGAGCAGTACTTC. Its protein product is CASSPGPRRQGPSYEQYF.

This clone was recorded only once. The chain recombines TRBV2 with TRBJ2-7, with 9 bases identical to TRBD2. Per the germline V gene, CDR1 is SNHLY and CDR2 is FYNNEI. This CDR3 has 14 amino acids. V was pared by 6 bases and J by 2 bases, with 5 bases of the junction left unmatched. CDR3 sequence reads: CASRTSGKTYEQYF. CDR3 DNA: TGTGCCAGCAGGACTAGCGGCAAAACCTACGAGCAGTACTTC.

The chain combines TRBV4-2 with TRBJ1-5; D is perhaps TRBD1 (5 bases). In germline, CDR1 is LGHNA, CDR2 YNFKEQ. This CDR3 comprises 15 residues. V lost 5 bases and J 3 bases, leaving 14 bases between the germline ends. As DNA, the CDR3 is TGTGCCAGCAGCTTGCGTCAGGGCTTCAATCAGCCCCAGCATTTT. It yields the protein CASSLRQGFNQPQHF.

The chain links TRBV5-8 to TRBJ2-7; D gene uncertain. The length of the CDR3 is 12 residues. The V gene's germline CDR1 is SGHTS and CDR2 YDEGEE. V was shortened by 0 bases and J by 7 bases, with 8 bases between the two germline ends. The CDR3 DNA sequence: TGTGCCAGCAGCTTGGTCCGACCTGAGCAGTACTTC. Amino acid sequence: CASSLVRPEQYF. Variable domain in full (rest from reference TRBV5-8 and TRBJ2-7): EAGVTQSPTHLIKTRGQQATLRCSPISGHTSVYWYQQALGLGLQFLLWYDEGEERNRGNFPPRFSGRQFPNYSSELNVNALELEDSALYLCASSLVRPEQYFGPGTRLTVT.

J is TRBJ1-2 and V is TRBV4-1; D is unclear. The CDR3 totals 15 residues. Per the germline V gene, CDR1 is MGHRA and CDR2 is YSYEKL. V lost 1 base and J 0 bases, leaving 9 bases between the germline ends. CDR3 protein: CASSQGVGPNYGYTF. The DNA for the CDR3 is TGCGCCAGCAGCCAAGGGGTAGGGCCTAACTATGGCTACACCTTC.

This clone was seen only once. This rearrangement joins TRBV5-1 to TRBJ2-7; perhaps TRBD2 as D (5 bases). The V gene lost 0 bases and the J gene lost 4 bases, with 17 bases spanning the gap. The CDR3 has 16 residues. The germline V gene has CDR1 SGHRS and CDR2 YFSETQ. This CDR3 is CASSLGGKTGSYEQYF. The CDR3 coding sequence is TGCGCCAGCAGCTTGGGCGGAAAAACGGGATCTTACGAGCAGTACTTC.

The chain links TRBV2 to TRBJ2-7; 8 bases are a match to TRBD1. V shed 8 bases and J 2 bases; nucleotides not matched to a gene: 5. This CDR3 spans 13 amino acids. CDR1 is SNHLY and CDR2 is FYNNEI in the germline V gene. The DNA for the CDR3 is TGTGCCAGCCTAGGGACAGGTACCTACGAGCAGTACTTC. Translating it yields CASLGTGTYEQYF. The entire variable domain, with the rest obtained from reference TRBV2 and TRBJ2-7, is as follows: EPEVTQTPSHQVTQMGQEVILRCVPISNHLYFYWYRQILGQKVEFLVSFYNNEISEKSEIFDDQFSVERPDGSNFTLKIRSTKLEDSAMYFCASLGTGTYEQYFGPGTRLTVT.

The rearrangement uses TRBV7-9 and TRBJ2-1; D is possibly TRBD1 or TRBD2 (5 bases each). This CDR3 region has 16 residues. Germline V gives CDR1 SEHNR, CDR2 FQNEAQ (reference sequence). V lost 5 bases to trimming and J lost 0 bases, with 14 bases between them. The chain's CDR3 is CASSQLGTHSYNEQFF. The CDR3 bases are TGTGCCAGCAGCCAGCTTGGGACCCACTCCTACAATGAGCAGTTCTTC.

The rearrangement links TRBV18 to TRBJ1-1; TRBD1 is a possible D gene (6 bases). V shed 0 bases and J shed 4 bases, with 24 bases lying between them. This CDR3 region has 19 residues. CDR1 and CDR2 from the germline V gene are KGHSH and LQKENI. The CDR3: CASSPPGGRDTDGGTEAFF. CDR3 nucleotides: TGTGCCAGCTCACCACCGGGCGGCCGGGACACCGATGGCGGCACTGAAGCTTTCTTT.

This clone was seen a few times. The chain recombines TRBV7-9 with TRBJ1-4; TRBD1 agrees at 7 bases. The V segment lost 3 bases and the J segment 2 bases; nucleotides outside the gene matches: 0. The length of the CDR3 is 14 residues. Germline loops: CDR1 SEHNR, CDR2 FQNEAQ (reference sequence). The CDR3 is CASSFRGTNEKLFF. The CDR3 DNA follows: TGTGCCAGCAGCTTCAGGGGGACTAATGAAAAACTGTTTTTT.

The rearrangement links TRBV18 to TRBJ2-5; 7 positions match TRBD1. J was trimmed by 5 bases and V by 3 bases; bases with no gene match: 12. Germline CDR1 KGHSH, CDR2 LQKENI. This CDR3 is 16 amino acids long. CDR3 region: CASSPLTGSGRETQYF. The CDR3 DNA reads as TGTGCCAGCTCACCCCTGACAGGGTCCGGGCGGGAGACCCAGTACTTC.

This clone was counted a single time. V is TRBV6-1 and J is TRBJ1-1; TRBD1 matches at 8 bases. Germline V gene data show CDR1 as MNHNS and CDR2 as SASEGT. Unmatched junction bases numbered 4, after V lost 3 bases and J lost 4 bases. This CDR3 contains 14 residues. The CDR3 DNA follows: TGTGCCAGCAGTGACCCTACAGGGGGCACTGAAGCTTTCTTT. Protein product: CASSDPTGGTEAFF.

The gene calls are TRBV9 and TRBJ2-1; a weak D match, TRBD2 (5 bases). From germline, CDR1 is SGDLS and CDR2 YYNGEE. The CDR3 runs 13 residues. V was cut by 3 bases and J by 9 bases, with 13 bases left in between. The CDR3 sequence is CASSAVSVPEQFF. In DNA form, the CDR3 reads TGTGCCAGCAGCGCGGTTAGCGTTCCTGAGCAGTTCTTC.

The chain links TRBV6-1 to TRBJ1-1; D not certain. Deletions cut 1 base from V and 2 bases from J, with 8 bases between. Germline CDR1 is MNHNS and CDR2 is SASEGT. The CDR3 loop spans 14 amino acids. The CDR3 DNA reads TGTGCCAGCAGTGAAGAGTGGCAAAACACTGAAGCTTTCTTT. Encoded protein: CASSEEWQNTEAFF.